This T cell receptor (beta chain) was captured by sequencing in a study of beta chain features in type 1 diabetes. Turning to the study itself: The patient and healthy donor groups were comparable for age, gender and cell yields.

Expressed TCRB transcripts were sequenced after all isolated RNA was converted to cDNA. The repertoire was sequenced with immunoSEQ multiplex PCR; TCRdb's copy has only in-frame clones and lacks some. The sample holds about half a million clones; 10% to 12% are singletons and the top ten take over 0.035%. Per the germline V gene, CDR1 is SQVTM and CDR2 is ANQGSEA. The CDR3 extends over 14 amino acids. V shed 2 bases and J 4 bases; nucleotides not matched to a gene: 5. Specimen: naive CD4+ T cells from blood. The receptor comes from a woman younger than 35 in good health. J is TRBJ1-2 and V is TRBV29-1; 9 bases are shared with TRBD1. CDR3 bases: TGCAGCGTTGAAACCACAGGGGGCTCCTATGGCTACACCTTC. It specifies CSVETTGGSYGYTF. The full variable domain, completed using reference TRBV29-1 and TRBJ1-2, is SAVISQKPSRDICQRGTSLTIQCQVDSQVTMMFWYRQQPGQSLTLIATANQGSEATYESGFVIDKFPISRPNLTFSTLTVSNMSPEDSSIYLCSVETTGGSYGYTFGSGTRLTVV.